The T cell receptor (beta chain) under discussion was sequenced for a study of regulatory T cells in long-lasting Graves disease. Study-wide results and caveats: Those with persistent Graves' had less TCR diversity than newly diagnosed patients. The sample size was small, and this may have reduced accuracy.

Arm-PCR of CDR3 regions and iRepertoire HTBI primers were the basis on which TCR beta libraries were built. TCRdb re-analysed the multiplex PCR reads in MiXCR, keeping a single row per CDR3 protein. Of 400,000 or so distinct CDR3 sequences in the sample, around 20% are singletons; the top ten hold roughly 20%. Germline-derived CDR1 and CDR2 are DFQATT and SNEGSKA (reference sequence). The CDR3 length is 17 residues. V lost 6 bases to trimming and J lost 0 bases; unmatched junction nucleotides: 10. With regard to this clonotype: Its antigen remains unidentified.

Time point: persistent/refractory GD, antithyroid drugs over 5 years with positive TRAb. With RNA extracted from PBMCs as input, the TCR library was made. Graves' disease was diagnosed by American Thyroid Association guidelines. Sequenced material: peripheral blood mononuclear cells (PBMCs), taken when the disease was refractory, from a patient treated with antithyroid drugs. The sequence was obtained from a female donor with Graves disease. The V call is TRBV20-1, the J call TRBJ2-1; 11 bases fit TRBD2. The CDR3 DNA sequence: TGCAGTGCCCCACGGGCTAGCGGGAGGAGCTCCTACAATGAGCAGTTCTTC. As protein: CSAPRASGRSSYNEQFF.